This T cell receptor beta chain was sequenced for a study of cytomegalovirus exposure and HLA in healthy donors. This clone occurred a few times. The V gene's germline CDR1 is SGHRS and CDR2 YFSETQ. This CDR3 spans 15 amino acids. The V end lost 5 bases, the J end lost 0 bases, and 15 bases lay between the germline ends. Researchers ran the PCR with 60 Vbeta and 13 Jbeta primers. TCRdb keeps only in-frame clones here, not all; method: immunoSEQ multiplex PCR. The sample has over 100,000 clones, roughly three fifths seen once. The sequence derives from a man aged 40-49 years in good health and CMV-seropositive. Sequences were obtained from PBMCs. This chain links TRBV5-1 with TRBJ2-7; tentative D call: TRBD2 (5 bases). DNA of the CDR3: TGCGCCAGCAGTTTGACGCCGGACTTCTCCTACGAGCAGTACTTC. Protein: CASSLTPDFSYEQYF.